These T cell receptor beta chains were read from a single sample in a study of T cell repertoires in cytomegalovirus infection. TCRdb recomputed calls from the reads with MiXCR, one row per CDR3 protein. The sample has some 700,000 distinct CDR3 sequences; less than 40% are singletons. What was sequenced was PBMCs. These receptors were collected from a human donor in good health (CMV status not recorded). Some clones in this sample may be carry-over from other donors' samples. Both conserved end residues are part of each CDR3. The order of the fields is J gene, V gene, D gene, clone size, CDR3 protein, CDR3 DNA. The D gene is left open where the match is weak. Not all rows give a size; the values are once, few, many and, for expanded clones, a class.

TRBJ2-5 | TRBV11-2 | TRBD2 | . | CASSGLALQETQYF | TGTGCCAGCAGCGGACTAGCACTCCAAGAGACCCAGTACTTC
TRBJ1-1 | TRBV10-3 | . | . | CAIRGARGNTEAFF | TGTGCCATCCGGGGAGCCAGAGGGAACACTGAAGCTTTCTTT
TRBJ2-1 | TRBV7-2 | TRBD1 | . | CASSTQRQGHEQFF | TGTGCCAGCAGCACCCAAAGACAGGGCCACGAGCAGTTCTTC
TRBJ1-1 | TRBV15 | . | few | CATSREPGPRNTEAFF | TGTGCCACCAGCAGAGAACCGGGACCCAGGAACACTGAAGCTTTCTTT
TRBJ1-5 | TRBV12-3/TRBV12-4 | . | . | CASSLEDKEIYSNQPQHF | TGTGCCAGCAGTTTAGAGGACAAGGAGATTTATAGCAATCAGCCCCAGCATTTT
TRBJ1-5 | TRBV20-1 | . | . | CSARDPGIQPQHF | TGCAGTGCTAGAGATCCAGGGATTCAGCCCCAGCATTTT
TRBJ2-2 | TRBV10-3 | . | few | CAISESRQGTGELFF | TGTGCCATCAGTGAGTCGAGGCAGGGGACCGGGGAGCTGTTTTTT
TRBJ2-1 | TRBV28 | . | . | CASKWDSRHYNEQFF | TGTGCCAGCAAATGGGACTCGCGGCACTACAATGAGCAGTTCTTC
TRBJ1-4 | TRBV7-9 | . | few | CASSAGQGLFF | TGTGCCAGCAGCGCAGGGCAGGGGCTGTTTTTT
TRBJ1-3 | TRBV7-2 | . | . | CASSLGVGTIYF | TGTGCCAGCAGCTTAGGAGTTGGCACCATATATTTT
TRBJ1-2 | TRBV7-2 | . | few | CASSLGEYYGYTF | TGTGCCAGCAGCTTGGGGGAATACTATGGCTACACCTTC
TRBJ2-1 | TRBV27 | . | . | CASSPLLLGDYNEQFF | TGTGCCAGCAGTCCTCTGTTGTTGGGAGACTACAATGAGCAGTTCTTC
TRBJ1-5 | TRBV20-1 | . | . | CSARRGDGQPQHF | TGCAGTGCTAGAAGGGGGGACGGTCAGCCCCAGCATTTT
TRBJ2-1 | TRBV7-2 | TRBD2 | many | CASSSLAGSYNEQFF | TGTGCCAGCAGCTCACTAGCGGGCTCCTACAATGAGCAGTTCTTC
TRBJ2-7 | TRBV6-2/TRBV6-3 | TRBD2 | . | CASRSSGGAYEQYF | TGTGCCAGCAGATCTAGCGGGGGTGCATACGAGCAGTACTTC
TRBJ1-2 | TRBV6-8 | . | . | CASSTPGGEGGYTF | TGTGCCAGCAGTACCCCTGGGGGAGAAGGGGGCTACACCTTC
TRBJ2-6 | TRBV10-3 | . | . | CAISDASGANVLTF | TGTGCCATCAGTGATGCCTCTGGGGCCAACGTCCTGACTTTC
TRBJ2-4 | TRBV12-3/TRBV12-4 | . | many | CASSLKAPSAKNIQYF | TGTGCCAGCAGTTTAAAGGCGCCCTCTGCCAAAAACATTCAGTACTTC
TRBJ2-7 | TRBV28 | TRBD2 | once | CATGASGSYEQYF | TGTGCAACCGGGGCTAGCGGCTCCTACGAGCAGTACTTC
TRBJ1-2 | TRBV5-4 | TRBD1 | . | CASSYRDRGLGYGYTF | TGTGCCAGCAGCTACCGGGACAGGGGGCTTGGCTATGGCTACACCTTC
TRBJ1-4 | TRBV6-6 | TRBD1 | few | CASRTQRDRLGLFF | TGTGCCAGCAGGACCCAGCGGGACAGGCTGGGGCTGTTTTTT
TRBJ1-1 | TRBV29-1 | . | . | CSVPRNTEAFF | TGCAGCGTTCCTAGAAACACTGAAGCTTTCTTT
TRBJ2-6 | TRBV3-1 | . | . | CASSEHWSSGANVLTF | TGTGCCAGCAGCGAACATTGGAGCTCTGGGGCCAACGTCCTGACTTTC
TRBJ2-7 | TRBV20-1 | . | . | CSARGRGTSTGVGEQYF | TGCAGTGCTAGAGGTCGGGGGACTTCTACCGGAGTGGGCGAGCAGTACTTC
TRBJ1-1 | TRBV6-5 | TRBD1 | . | CASKLGDRVTEAFF | TGTGCCAGCAAGTTGGGGGACAGGGTCACTGAAGCTTTCTTT
TRBJ2-1 | TRBV27 | . | few | CASNSLAENEQFF | TGTGCCAGCAACAGCCTAGCAGAGAATGAGCAGTTCTTC
TRBJ2-1 | TRBV9 | . | . | CASSVVGSIHNEQFF | TGTGCCAGCAGCGTAGTTGGGTCTATTCACAATGAGCAGTTCTTC
TRBJ2-1 | TRBV28 | . | few | CASSLLQSSYNEQFF | TGTGCCAGCAGTTTATTACAGAGCTCCTACAATGAGCAGTTCTTC
TRBJ1-5 | TRBV28 | TRBD1 | few | CASRNRDRVINQPQHF | TGTGCCAGCAGGAACCGGGACAGGGTAATCAATCAGCCCCAGCATTTT
TRBJ2-2 | TRBV7-8 | . | many | CASTWGGGTNTGELFF | TGTGCCAGCACCTGGGGAGGTGGGACGAACACCGGGGAGCTGTTTTTT
TRBJ2-7 | TRBV5-1 | TRBD1 | many | CASSSGTGPNEQYF | TGCGCCAGCAGCTCCGGGACAGGGCCCAACGAGCAGTACTTC
TRBJ2-5 | TRBV27 | . | few | CASSPGDSPIGETQYF | TGTGCCAGCAGTCCGGGGGACAGCCCTATCGGGGAGACCCAGTACTTC
TRBJ1-4 | TRBV18 | . | . | CASSPDSERGLFF | TGTGCCAGCTCACCAGACTCTGAGCGGGGACTGTTTTTT
TRBJ2-1 | TRBV27 | . | . | CASSLLSHNEQFF | TGTGCCAGCAGTTTATTATCGCATAATGAGCAGTTCTTC
TRBJ2-1 | TRBV7-3 | TRBD2 | few | CASSLVRRGATQFF | TGTGCCAGCAGCTTAGTTCGGCGGGGGGCCACACAGTTCTTC
TRBJ1-2 | TRBV3-1 | . | . | CASSRGAGIGSVGYTF | TGTGCCAGCAGCCGCGGAGCAGGGATTGGATCTGTGGGCTACACCTTC
TRBJ2-3 | TRBV5-1 | . | few | CASSLDLRDTRTDTQYF | TGCGCCAGCAGCTTGGATTTGCGGGACACCCGCACAGATACGCAGTATTTT
TRBJ1-1 | TRBV7-9 | . | . | CASNRALNTEAFF | TGTGCCAGCAATAGGGCGCTGAACACTGAAGCTTTCTTT
TRBJ1-1 | TRBV20-1 | . | . | CSADRGGGNTEAFF | TGCAGTGCCGACAGAGGGGGGGGGAACACTGAAGCTTTCTTT
TRBJ2-7 | TRBV30 | . | few | CAWRLGGEQYF | TGTGCCTGGAGGCTCGGAGGGGAGCAGTACTTC
TRBJ1-1 | TRBV9 | . | . | CASSGRDGHTEAFF | TGTGCCAGCAGCGGCCGGGACGGACACACTGAAGCTTTCTTT
TRBJ2-7 | TRBV7-8 | . | . | CASSPTKHEQYF | TGTGCCAGCAGCCCGACGAAACACGAGCAGTACTTC
TRBJ2-3 | TRBV6-1 | . | few | CASSPTTASSTDTQYF | TGTGCCAGCAGCCCCACGACCGCTTCTAGCACAGATACGCAGTATTTT
TRBJ1-5 | TRBV6-6 | . | few | CASSISRPPMLGSNQPQHF | TGTGCCAGCAGTATTTCTAGGCCCCCAATGTTGGGTAGCAATCAGCCCCAGCATTTT
TRBJ1-3 | TRBV5-1 | . | . | CASSFEPGARNTIYF | TGCGCCAGCAGCTTCGAACCGGGAGCCAGAAACACCATATATTTT
TRBJ2-7 | TRBV2 | . | few | CASSAPGQSYEQYF | TGTGCCAGCAGCGCACCGGGCCAGAGTTACGAGCAGTACTTC
TRBJ2-1 | TRBV7-8 | TRBD1 | many | CASSPYRDSTYNEQFF | TGTGCCAGCAGCCCGTACCGGGACAGCACATACAATGAGCAGTTCTTC
TRBJ2-5 | TRBV20-1 | TRBD1 | few | CSARFGRGSETQYF | TGCAGTGCTAGATTCGGCAGGGGGTCGGAGACCCAGTACTTC
TRBJ2-5 | TRBV27 | . | . | CASSLTPPRRIRETQYF | TGTGCCAGCAGTTTAACGCCCCCACGTCGTATCCGGGAGACCCAGTACTTC
TRBJ1-5 | TRBV27 | . | . | CASSQFSGLFSNQPQHF | TGTGCCAGCAGCCAATTCTCGGGACTTTTTAGCAATCAGCCCCAGCATTTT
TRBJ1-2 | TRBV12-3/TRBV12-4 | . | few | CASSLRGFGGYTF | TGTGCCAGCAGTTTAAGGGGATTTGGCGGCTACACCTTC
TRBJ1-1 | TRBV6-1 | . | . | CASSGHRAKF | TGTGCCAGCAGTGGACACAGGGCTAAGTTT
TRBJ1-3 | TRBV12-3/TRBV12-4 | . | . | CASSLRGRRNTIYF | TGTGCCAGCAGTTTACGGGGCCGACGGAACACCATATATTTT
TRBJ2-7 | TRBV7-2 | . | few | CASSRRAETYEQYF | TGTGCCAGCAGCCGACGGGCGGAAACCTACGAGCAGTACTTC
TRBJ1-5 | TRBV7-8 | TRBD1 | many | CASSPGQGPSNQPQHF | TGTGCCAGCAGCCCCGGACAGGGTCCTAGCAATCAGCCCCAGCATTTT
TRBJ1-6 | TRBV7-2 | . | few | CASSLSGGSSYNSPLHF | TGTGCCAGCAGCCTCTCGGGTGGGAGCTCCTATAATTCACCCCTCCACTTT
TRBJ2-3 | TRBV28 | TRBD1 | . | CASSSRQGTFTDTQYF | TGTGCCAGCAGTTCCAGACAGGGGACCTTCACAGATACGCAGTATTTT